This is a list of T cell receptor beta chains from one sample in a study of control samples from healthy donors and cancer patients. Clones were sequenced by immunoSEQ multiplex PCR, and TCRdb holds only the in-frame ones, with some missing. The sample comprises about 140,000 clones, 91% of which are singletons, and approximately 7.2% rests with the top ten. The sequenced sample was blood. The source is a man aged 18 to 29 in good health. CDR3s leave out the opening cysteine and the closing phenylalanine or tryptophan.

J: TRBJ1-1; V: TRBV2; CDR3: ASSEERDTEAF
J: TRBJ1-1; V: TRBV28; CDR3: ASSLGQGAISRLNTEAF
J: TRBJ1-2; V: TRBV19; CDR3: ASSPNGGTGNGYT
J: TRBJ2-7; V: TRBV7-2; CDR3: ASSLVGATPYEQY
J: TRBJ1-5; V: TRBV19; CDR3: ATGTGRNQPQH
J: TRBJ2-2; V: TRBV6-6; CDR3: ASSSRGELF
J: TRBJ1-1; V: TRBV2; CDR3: ASSPDQGLNTEAF
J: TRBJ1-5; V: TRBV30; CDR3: AGGQGGNQPQH
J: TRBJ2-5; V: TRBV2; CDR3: ASSDIGTGAETQY
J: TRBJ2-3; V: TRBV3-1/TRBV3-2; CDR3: ASSQLGGGGTDTQY
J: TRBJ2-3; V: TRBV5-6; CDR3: ASSKEDTQY
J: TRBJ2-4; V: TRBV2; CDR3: ASSPGQGAAKNIQY
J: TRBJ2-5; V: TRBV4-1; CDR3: ASSQGTSTQETQY
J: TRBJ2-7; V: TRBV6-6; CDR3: ASSRDTSSYEQY
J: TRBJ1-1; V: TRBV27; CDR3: ASSLWGAPEAF
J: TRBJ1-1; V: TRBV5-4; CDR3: ASSLGGHVTPSTEAF
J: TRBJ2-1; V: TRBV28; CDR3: ASSLTSGGYNEQF
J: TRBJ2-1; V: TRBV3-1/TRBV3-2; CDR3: ASSPVRTGGALPKSYNEQF
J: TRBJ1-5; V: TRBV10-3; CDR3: AISEFGGDNQPQH
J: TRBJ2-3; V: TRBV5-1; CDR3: ASSFRTSGGTSTDTQY
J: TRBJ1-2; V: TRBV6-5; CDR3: ASMTGVNYGYT
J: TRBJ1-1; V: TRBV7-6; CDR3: ASSLGGIITEAF
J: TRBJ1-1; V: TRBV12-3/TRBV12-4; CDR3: ASSLLGREAF
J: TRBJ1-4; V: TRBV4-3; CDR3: ASTTDRGATNEKLF
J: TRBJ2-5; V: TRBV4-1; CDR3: ASSQEQGAGETQY
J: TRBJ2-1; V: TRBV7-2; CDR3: ASTLGGAGNEQF
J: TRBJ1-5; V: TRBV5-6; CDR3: ASSLKGQPQH
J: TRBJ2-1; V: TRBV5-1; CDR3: ASSFGGPRVEVEQF
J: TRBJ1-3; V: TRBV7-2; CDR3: ASSLEGGGGNTIY
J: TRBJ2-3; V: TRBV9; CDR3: ASSVEGGIGDTQY
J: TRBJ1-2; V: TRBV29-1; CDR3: SADTGVGGASGYT
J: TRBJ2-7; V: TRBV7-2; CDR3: ASSFRDPGYPKSYEQY
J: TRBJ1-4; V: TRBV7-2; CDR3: ASSLLGSGGEKLF
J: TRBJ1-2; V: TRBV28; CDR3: AGLNRGENYGYT
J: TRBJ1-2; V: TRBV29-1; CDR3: SVDRGEGYT
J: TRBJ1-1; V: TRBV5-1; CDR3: ASSLGDVDTEAF
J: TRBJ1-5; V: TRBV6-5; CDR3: AGSNDRDSNQPQH
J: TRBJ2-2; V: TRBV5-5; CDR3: ASSSYAQVTGELF
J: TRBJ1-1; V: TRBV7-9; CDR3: ASSSRGAPRPANTEAF
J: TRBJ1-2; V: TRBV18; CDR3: ASSPLSTGPNYGYT
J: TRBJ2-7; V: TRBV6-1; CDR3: ASSEQSGASYEQY
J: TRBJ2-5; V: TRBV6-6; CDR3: ASSSLQGEVETQY
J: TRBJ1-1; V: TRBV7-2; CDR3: ASSLGGGEAF
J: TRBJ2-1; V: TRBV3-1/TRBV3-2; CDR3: ASSQDPRRSSYNEQF
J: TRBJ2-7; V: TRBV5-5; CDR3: ASSYQTGGEQY
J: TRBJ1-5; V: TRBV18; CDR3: ASSPGTGAQPQH
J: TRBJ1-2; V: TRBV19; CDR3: ASSISGHLINYGYT
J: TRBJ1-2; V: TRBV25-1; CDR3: ASKGEAYGYT
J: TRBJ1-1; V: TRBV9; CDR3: ASSSRDSEAF
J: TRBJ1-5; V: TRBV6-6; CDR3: ASRGQGVQPQH
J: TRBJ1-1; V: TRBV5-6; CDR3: ASSRTPDRLSTEAF
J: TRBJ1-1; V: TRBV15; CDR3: ATSRSFKNTEAF
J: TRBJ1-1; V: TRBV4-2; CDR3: ASSQWEGATEAF
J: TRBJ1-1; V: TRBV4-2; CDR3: ASSQETTLNTEAF